This entry lists 9 T cell receptor beta chains sequenced from one sample in a study of shared clonotypes between healthy human individuals. Clones were sequenced by immunoSEQ multiplex PCR, and TCRdb holds only the in-frame ones, with some missing. The sample records roughly 2.5 million clones, around nine tenths being singletons. The specimen was naive CD4+ T cells sorted from blood. As to subset: CD45RA+ positively selected. Receptors originate from a man younger than 35 in good health.

The chain has TRBV5-8 and TRBJ1-6; D is unresolved. Per the germline V gene, CDR1 is SGHTS and CDR2 is YDEGEE. V lost 0 bases and J lost 5, with 12 bases in between. CDR3 length equals 16 residues. Here the CDR3 DNA reads TGTGCCAGCAGCTTGGCCGGGGTAATGGATAATTCACCCCTCCACTTT. It yields the protein CASSLAGVMDNSPLHF. The whole variable domain, filled in from reference TRBV5-8 and TRBJ1-6, reads EAGVTQSPTHLIKTRGQQATLRCSPISGHTSVYWYQQALGLGLQFLLWYDEGEERNRGNFPPRFSGRQFPNYSSELNVNALELEDSALYLCASSLAGVMDNSPLHFGNGTRLTVT.

J is TRBJ2-3 and V is TRBV30; 8 bases map to TRBD1. V was clipped by 3 bases and J by 5 bases; unmatched bases: 7. CDR1 is GTSNPN and CDR2 is SVGIG in the germline V gene (reference sequence). The CDR3 loop spans 14 amino acids. The CDR3 loop is CAWSPGQGEDTQYF. DNA for the CDR3: TGTGCCTGGAGCCCCGGACAGGGTGAAGATACGCAGTATTTT.

This clone was seen just once. The rearrangement joins TRBV2 to TRBJ2-7; 7 bases map to TRBD1. The length of the CDR3 is 11 residues. Trimming removed 9 bases from V and 5 bases from J; junction bases left unmatched: 4. CDR1 and CDR2 from the germline V gene are SNHLY and FYNNEI. CDR3 DNA: TGTGCCAGTGGACAGGCTAACGAGCAGTACTTC. It codes for CASGQANEQYF.

This CDR3 is CASSESGILRTDTQYF. Here the CDR3 DNA reads TGCGCCAGCAGTGAGTCGGGGATACTTCGCACAGATACGCAGTATTTT. The V gene is TRBV10-2, the J gene TRBJ2-3; D call uncertain. Germline V CDR1 and CDR2: WSHSY, SAAADI. This CDR3 has 16 residues. The germline V and J ends were trimmed by 0 bases and 1 base, with 11 bases remaining between them.

DNA of the CDR3: TGCGCCAGCAGCCGGGGAGAGGGTGGGAACACCATATATTTT. It specifies CASSRGEGGNTIYF. This chain connects TRBV4-1 to TRBJ1-3; D is unclear. The CDR3 is 14 amino acids. V lost 4 bases, J lost 7 bases, and 14 bases lay in between. The germline V gene encodes CDR1 MGHRA and CDR2 YSYEKL.

The chain is built from TRBV4-3 and TRBJ2-1; TRBD1 matches at 7 bases. This CDR3 contains 16 residues. Germline V gives CDR1 LGHNA, CDR2 YSLEER. V was clipped by 0 bases and J by 4 bases; unmatched bases: 6. In DNA, the CDR3 is TGCGCCAGCAGCCAAGATGAAGGGGGCCCATACAATGAGCAGTTCTTC. It is translated as CASSQDEGGPYNEQFF.

This clone appeared once. The V call is TRBV21-1, the J call TRBJ2-2; no check of the table's D call, TRBD2, against the DNA was made. TRBV21-1 corresponds to a pseudogene. The CDR3 is 11 residues long. This CDR3 is CASSLIGELFF. The CDR3 coding sequence is TGTGCCAGCAGCCTAATAGGGGAGCTGTTTTTT.

The genes are TRBV10-3 and TRBJ2-7; D unclear. CDR1 and CDR2 from the germline V gene are ENHRY and SYGVKD. V was cut by 2 bases and J by 2 bases, with 10 bases left in between. This CDR3 has 14 residues. The DNA of the CDR3 is TGTGCCATCAGTGAGCCTAAGATTACCTACGAGCAGTACTTC. Translated: CAISEPKITYEQYF.

This chain connects TRBV27 to TRBJ2-5; 7 nucleotides match TRBD1. V shed 4 bases and J 1 base; nucleotides not matched to a gene: 0. The CDR3 sequence is 13 residues long. Germline CDR1 and CDR2: MNHEY and SMNVEV (reference sequence). The CDR3: CASSWDSQETQYF. The CDR3, as DNA: TGTGCCAGCAGTTGGGACAGCCAAGAGACCCAGTACTTC.